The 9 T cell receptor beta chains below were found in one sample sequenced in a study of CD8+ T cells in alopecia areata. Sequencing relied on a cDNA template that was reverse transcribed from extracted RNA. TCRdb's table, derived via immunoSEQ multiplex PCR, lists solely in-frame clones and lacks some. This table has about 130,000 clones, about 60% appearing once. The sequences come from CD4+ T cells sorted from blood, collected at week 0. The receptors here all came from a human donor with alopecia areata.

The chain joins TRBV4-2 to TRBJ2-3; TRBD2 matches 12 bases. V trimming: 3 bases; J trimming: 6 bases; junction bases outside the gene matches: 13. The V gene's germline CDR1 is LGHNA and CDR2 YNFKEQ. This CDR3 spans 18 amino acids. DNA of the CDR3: TGTGCCAGCAGCCATTCCAGGACTAGCGGGGCCCAGGAGGATACGCAGTATTTT. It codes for CASSHSRTSGAQEDTQYF.

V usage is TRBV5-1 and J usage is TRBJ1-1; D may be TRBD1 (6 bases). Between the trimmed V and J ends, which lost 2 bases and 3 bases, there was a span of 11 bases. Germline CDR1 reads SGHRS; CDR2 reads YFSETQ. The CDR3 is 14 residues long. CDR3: CASSLRGVDTEAFF. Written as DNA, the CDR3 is TGCGCCAGCAGCTTAAGGGGGGTTGACACTGAAGCTTTCTTT.

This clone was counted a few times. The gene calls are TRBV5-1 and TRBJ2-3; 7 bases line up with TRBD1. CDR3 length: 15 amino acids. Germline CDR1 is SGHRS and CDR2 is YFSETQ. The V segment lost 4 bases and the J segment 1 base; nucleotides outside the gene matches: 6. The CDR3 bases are TGCGCCAGCAGCCGTAGACAGGGCGGCACAGATACGCAGTATTTT. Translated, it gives CASSRRQGGTDTQYF.

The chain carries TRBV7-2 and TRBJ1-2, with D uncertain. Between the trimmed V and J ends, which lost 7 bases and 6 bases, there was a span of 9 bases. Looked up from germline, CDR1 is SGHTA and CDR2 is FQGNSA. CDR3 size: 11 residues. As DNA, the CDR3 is TGTGCCAGCATCGGAGGAGATGGCTACACCTTC. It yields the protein CASIGGDGYTF.

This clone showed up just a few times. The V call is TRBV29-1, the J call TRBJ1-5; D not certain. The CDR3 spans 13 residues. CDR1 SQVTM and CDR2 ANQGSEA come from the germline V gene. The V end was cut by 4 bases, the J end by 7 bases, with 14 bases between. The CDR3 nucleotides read TGCAGCGTTGGGGGTGGCGACGGACAGCCCCAGCATTTT. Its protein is CSVGGGDGQPQHF. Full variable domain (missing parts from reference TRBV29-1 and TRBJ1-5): SAVISQKPSRDICQRGTSLTIQCQVDSQVTMMFWYRQQPGQSLTLIATANQGSEATYESGFVIDKFPISRPNLTFSTLTVSNMSPEDSSIYLCSVGGGDGQPQHFGDGTRLSIL.

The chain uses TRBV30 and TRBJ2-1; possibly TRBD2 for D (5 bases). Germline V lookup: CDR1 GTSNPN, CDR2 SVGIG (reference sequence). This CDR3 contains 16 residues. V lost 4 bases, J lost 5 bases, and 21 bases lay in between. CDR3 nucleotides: TGTGCCTGGAACCGACAAGGGAGTTTCTTCGACAATGAGCAGTTCTTC. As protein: CAWNRQGSFFDNEQFF.

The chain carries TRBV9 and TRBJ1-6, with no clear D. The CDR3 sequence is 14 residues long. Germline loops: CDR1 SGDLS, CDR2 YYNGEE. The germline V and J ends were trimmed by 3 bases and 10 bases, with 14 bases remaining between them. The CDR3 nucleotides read TGTGCCAGCAGCGCCGGGCATCCCTCCTCACCCCTCCACTTT. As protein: CASSAGHPSSPLHF.

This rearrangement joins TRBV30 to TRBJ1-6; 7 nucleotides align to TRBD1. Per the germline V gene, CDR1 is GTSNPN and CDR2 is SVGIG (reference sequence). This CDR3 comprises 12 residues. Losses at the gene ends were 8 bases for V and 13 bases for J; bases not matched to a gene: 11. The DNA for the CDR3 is TGTGCCGGGGGACAGATGCCAGCGCCCCTCCACTTT. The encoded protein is CAGGQMPAPLHF.

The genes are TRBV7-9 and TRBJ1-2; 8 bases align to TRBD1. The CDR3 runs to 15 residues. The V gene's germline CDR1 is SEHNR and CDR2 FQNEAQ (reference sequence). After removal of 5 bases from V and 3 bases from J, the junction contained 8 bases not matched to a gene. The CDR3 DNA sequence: TGTGCCAGCAGCCCGGCCCAGGGGGCGGACTATGGCTACACCTTC. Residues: CASSPAQGADYGYTF.